This record looks at one T cell receptor beta chain sequence and its context. As processed by the authors: From reference gene primer amplification, estimates of nucleated cell counts were derived. The protocol was immunoSEQ multiplex PCR, while the TCRdb copy is restricted to in-frame clones and leaves out a portion. The D gene and trimming were derived from the DNA, and the V and J assignments and clone size from that table. The sample lists about 170,000 clones, 84% occurring once. The data belong to a study of blood T cell repertoires in COVID-19. Study background: Acute and convalescent COVID-19 specimens originated in the United States, Italy and Spain. T cells, B-cell-depleted T cells, or PBMCs provided the cDNA or gDNA that served as material.

The CDR3 covers 15 residues. V was clipped by 2 bases and J by 5 bases; unmatched bases: 5. Germline CDR1 is KGHSH and CDR2 is LQKENI. The chain uses TRBV18 and TRBJ2-2; 7 bases align to TRBD1. This TCR was sampled from a man aged 35 to 55 who had recovered from COVID-19. The sequencing sample was made of peripheral blood. The CDR3 region is CASSPWQGETGELFF. As DNA, the CDR3 is TGTGCCAGCTCACCATGGCAGGGGGAAACCGGGGAGCTGTTTTTT.